This paragraph covers one T cell receptor beta chain sequence. It has no known antigen specificity. Within one base of it there is no much larger clone, and no base qualities were kept. Whole blood was collected in K2EDTA tubes by collaborating institutions according to the institutions' own protocols. For TCRbeta analysis, collaborator samples were shipped as frozen whole blood, as isolated PBMCs, or as DNA extracted from either sample type. From the cysteine through the phenylalanine, the CDR3 covers 16 amino acids. Only CDR3 DNA is held: 48 bases, read in frame from base 1. Unmatched junction bases come to 12, with V trimmed by 5 bases and J by 4 bases. Via the germline V gene (reference sequence), CDR1 is SEHNR and CDR2 FQNEAQ. These data originate in a study of blood T cell repertoires in COVID-19 (dated by TCRdb to the early 2020s). A note on the overall study: Collaborator samples came from the United States, Italy and Spain and covered acute and convalescent phases of COVID-19. HLA class I and class II types, where available, came from metadata supplied by the sample provider rather than from assay-based typing. The repertoires were made available in a free public database intended to serve as a resource for research on the immune response to SARS-CoV-2. The dataset comprised deeply sampled blood TCRbeta repertoires from subjects exposed to, actively infected with, or recovered from COVID-19. Nearly every sample came with metadata listing a de-identified subject ID, COVID-19 status, age in years and sex. The material from the prospective study consisted of cDNA or gDNA derived from T cells, B-cell-depleted T cells, or PBMCs. The samples were drawn from two sources: the first 160 participants of the ongoing ImmuneRACE study, and over 950 subjects contributed by 6 global collaborators. Study-level results and caveats: The quantity of clinical and demographic metadata differed by source and by participant and was supplied without curation.

The immunoSEQ Assay, a bias-controlled multiplex PCR, was used to amplify TCRbeta CDR3 regions from genomic DNA. The authors processed their data as follows. The number of nucleated cells in each sample was estimated by amplification of reference gene primers within the assay. Sequence reads were collapsed and filtered to measure the absolute abundance of every unique TCRbeta CDR3 rearrangement. For each sample, productive Simpson clonality was calculated as the square root of Simpson's diversity index across productive rearrangements. TCRdb provides this immuneACCESS table in a form limited to in-frame rearrangements. Some clones are lacking; in checked studies, under half of them reflect an unresolved V gene, and why the rest are absent is not known. For V, J and clone size, that table is used; D and trimming come from the DNA. Counted in this sample were 50,000 to 70,000 clones; 84% of them appeared once. Of the sample, roughly 18% is held by the ten largest clones.

The chain is encoded by TRBV7-9 joined to TRBJ1-2, with 8 central nucleotides matching TRBD1. Sequencing was performed on peripheral blood. This clonotype was sampled from a man in his sixties or seventies with active COVID-19. The DNA sequence is as follows: TGTGCCAGCAGCCCTCGGACGGGACAGGCTGGCTATGGCTACACCTTC. The translation is CASSPRTGQAGYGYTF.